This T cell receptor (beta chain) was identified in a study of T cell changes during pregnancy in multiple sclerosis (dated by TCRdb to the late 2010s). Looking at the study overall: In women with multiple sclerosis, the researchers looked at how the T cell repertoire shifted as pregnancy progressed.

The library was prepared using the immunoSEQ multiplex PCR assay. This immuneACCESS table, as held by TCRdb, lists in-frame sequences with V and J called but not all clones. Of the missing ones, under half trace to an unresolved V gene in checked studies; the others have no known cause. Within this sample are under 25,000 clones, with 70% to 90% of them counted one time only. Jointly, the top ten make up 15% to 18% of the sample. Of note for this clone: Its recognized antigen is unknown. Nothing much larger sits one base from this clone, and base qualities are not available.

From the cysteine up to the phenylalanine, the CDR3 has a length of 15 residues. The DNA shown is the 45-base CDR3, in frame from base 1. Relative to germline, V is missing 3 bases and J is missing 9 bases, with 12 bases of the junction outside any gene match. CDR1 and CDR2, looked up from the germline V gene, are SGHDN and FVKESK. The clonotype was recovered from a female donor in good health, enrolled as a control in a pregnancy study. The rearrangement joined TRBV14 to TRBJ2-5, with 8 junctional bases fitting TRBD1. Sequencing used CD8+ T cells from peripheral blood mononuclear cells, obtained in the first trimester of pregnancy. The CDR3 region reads CASSQGQGAAWAQYF. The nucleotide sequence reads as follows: TGTGCCAGCAGCCAGGGGCAGGGGGCCGCTTGGGCCCAGTACTTC.